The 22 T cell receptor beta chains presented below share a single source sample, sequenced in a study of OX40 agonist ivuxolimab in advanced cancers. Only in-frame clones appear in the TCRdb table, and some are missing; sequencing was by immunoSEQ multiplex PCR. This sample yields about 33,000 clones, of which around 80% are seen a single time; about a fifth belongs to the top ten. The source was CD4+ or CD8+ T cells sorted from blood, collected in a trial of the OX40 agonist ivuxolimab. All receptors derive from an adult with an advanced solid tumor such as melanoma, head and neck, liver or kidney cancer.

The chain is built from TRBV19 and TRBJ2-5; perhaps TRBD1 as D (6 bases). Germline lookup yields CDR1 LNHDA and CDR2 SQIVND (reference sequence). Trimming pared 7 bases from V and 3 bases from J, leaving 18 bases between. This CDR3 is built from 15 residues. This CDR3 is CASNPPEQGEETQYF. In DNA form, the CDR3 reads TGTGCCAGTAACCCTCCAGAACAGGGAGAAGAGACCCAGTACTTC.

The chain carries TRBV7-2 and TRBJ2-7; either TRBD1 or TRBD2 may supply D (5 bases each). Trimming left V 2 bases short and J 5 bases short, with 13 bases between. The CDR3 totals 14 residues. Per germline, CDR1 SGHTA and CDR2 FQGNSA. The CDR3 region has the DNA TGTGCCAGCAGCTTAAGCAGGGACCTAAACGAGCAGTACTTC. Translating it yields CASSLSRDLNEQYF.

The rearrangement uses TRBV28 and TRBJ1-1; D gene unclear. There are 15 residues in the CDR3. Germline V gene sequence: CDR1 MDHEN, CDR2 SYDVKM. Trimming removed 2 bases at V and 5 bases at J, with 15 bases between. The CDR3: CASSLLGRTRTEAFF. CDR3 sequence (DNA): TGTGCCAGCAGTTTACTAGGGAGGACGAGGACTGAAGCTTTCTTT.

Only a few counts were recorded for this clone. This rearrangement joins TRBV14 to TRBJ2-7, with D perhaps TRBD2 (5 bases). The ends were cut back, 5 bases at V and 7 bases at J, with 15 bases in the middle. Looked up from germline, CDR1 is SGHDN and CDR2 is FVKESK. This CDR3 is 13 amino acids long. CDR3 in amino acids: CASSASRRSEQYF. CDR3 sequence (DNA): TGTGCCAGCAGCGCTAGCCGGCGTTCGGAGCAGTACTTC.

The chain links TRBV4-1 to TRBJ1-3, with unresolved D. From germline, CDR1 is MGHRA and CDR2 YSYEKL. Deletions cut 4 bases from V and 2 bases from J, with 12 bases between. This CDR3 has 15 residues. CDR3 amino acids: CASSPEPHPGNTIYF. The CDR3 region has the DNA TGCGCCAGCAGCCCAGAGCCGCATCCTGGAAACACCATATATTTT.

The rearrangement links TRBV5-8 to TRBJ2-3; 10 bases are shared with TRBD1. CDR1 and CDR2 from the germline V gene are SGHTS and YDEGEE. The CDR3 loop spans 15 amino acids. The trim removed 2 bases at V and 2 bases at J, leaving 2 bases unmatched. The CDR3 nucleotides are TGTGCCAGCAGCTTCGGGACAGGGGCCACAGATACGCAGTATTTT. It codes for CASSFGTGATDTQYF.

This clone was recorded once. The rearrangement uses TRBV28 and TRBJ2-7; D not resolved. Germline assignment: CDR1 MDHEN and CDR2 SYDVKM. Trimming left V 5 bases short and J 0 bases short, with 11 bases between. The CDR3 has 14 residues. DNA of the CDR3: TGTGCCAGCAGTCCAACGGGTCCCTCCTACGAGCAGTACTTC. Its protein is CASSPTGPSYEQYF.

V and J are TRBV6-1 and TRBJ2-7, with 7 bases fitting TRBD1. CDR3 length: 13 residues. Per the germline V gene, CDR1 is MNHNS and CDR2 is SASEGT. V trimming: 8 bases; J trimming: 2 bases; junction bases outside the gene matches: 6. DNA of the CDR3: TGTGCCAGCTTCGGGACAGCTACCTACGAGCAGTACTTC. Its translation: CASFGTATYEQYF.

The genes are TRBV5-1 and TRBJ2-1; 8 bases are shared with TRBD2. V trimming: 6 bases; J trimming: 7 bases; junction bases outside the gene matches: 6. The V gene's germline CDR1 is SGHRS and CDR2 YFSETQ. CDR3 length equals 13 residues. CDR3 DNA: TGCGCCAGCACCCAGCGGGGGACGAATGAGCAGTTCTTC. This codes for CASTQRGTNEQFF. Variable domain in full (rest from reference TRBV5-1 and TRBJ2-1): KAGVTQTPRYLIKTRGQQVTLSCSPISGHRSVSWYQQTPGQGLQFLFEYFSETQRNKGNFPGRFSGRQFSNSRSEMNVSTLELGDSALYLCASTQRGTNEQFFGPGTRLTVL.

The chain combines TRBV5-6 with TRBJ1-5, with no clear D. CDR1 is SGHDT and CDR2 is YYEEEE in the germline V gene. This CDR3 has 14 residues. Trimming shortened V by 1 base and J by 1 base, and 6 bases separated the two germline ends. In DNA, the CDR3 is TGTGCCAGCAGCTTGATAGGAAGCAATCAGCCCCAGCATTTT. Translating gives CASSLIGSNQPQHF.

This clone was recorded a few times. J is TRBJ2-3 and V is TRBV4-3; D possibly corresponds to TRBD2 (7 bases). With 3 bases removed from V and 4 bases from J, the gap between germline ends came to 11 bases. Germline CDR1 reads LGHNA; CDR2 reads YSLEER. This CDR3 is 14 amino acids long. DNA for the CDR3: TGCGCCAGCAGCCAGGGGGGGCCGGCAGATACGCAGTATTTT. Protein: CASSQGGPADTQYF.

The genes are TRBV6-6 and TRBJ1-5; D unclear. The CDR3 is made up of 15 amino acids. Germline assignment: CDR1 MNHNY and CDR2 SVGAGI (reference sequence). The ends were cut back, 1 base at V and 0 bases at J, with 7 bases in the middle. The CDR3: CASSYFWGSNQPQHF. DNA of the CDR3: TGTGCCAGCAGTTACTTTTGGGGTAGCAATCAGCCCCAGCATTTT.

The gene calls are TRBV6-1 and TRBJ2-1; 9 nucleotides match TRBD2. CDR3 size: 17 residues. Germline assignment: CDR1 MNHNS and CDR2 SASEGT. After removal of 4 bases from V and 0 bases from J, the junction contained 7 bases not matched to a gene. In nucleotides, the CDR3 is TGTGCCAGCAGTGTGCAGACTAGCGGAGGCTCCTACAATGAGCAGTTCTTC. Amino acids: CASSVQTSGGSYNEQFF.

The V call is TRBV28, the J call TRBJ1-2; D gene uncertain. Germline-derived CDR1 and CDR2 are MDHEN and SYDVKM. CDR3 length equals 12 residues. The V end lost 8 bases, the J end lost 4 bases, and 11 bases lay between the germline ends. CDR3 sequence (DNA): TGTGCCAGCGGAGTCGGAGGCTATGGCTACACCTTC. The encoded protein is CASGVGGYGYTF.

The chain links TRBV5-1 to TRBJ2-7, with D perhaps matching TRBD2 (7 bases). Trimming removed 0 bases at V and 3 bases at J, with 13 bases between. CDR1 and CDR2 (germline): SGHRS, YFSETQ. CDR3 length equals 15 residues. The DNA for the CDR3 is TGCGCCAGCAGCTTGGAGGGGGGGGCCCTCTACGAGCAGTACTTC. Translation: CASSLEGGALYEQYF.

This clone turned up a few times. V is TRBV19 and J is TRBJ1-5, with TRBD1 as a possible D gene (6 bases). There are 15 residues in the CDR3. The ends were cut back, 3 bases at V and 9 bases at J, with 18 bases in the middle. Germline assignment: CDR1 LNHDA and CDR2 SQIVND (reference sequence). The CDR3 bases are TGTGCCAGTAGTATTAATTTAGGGGGATCTGGGCCCCAGCATTTT. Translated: CASSINLGGSGPQHF.

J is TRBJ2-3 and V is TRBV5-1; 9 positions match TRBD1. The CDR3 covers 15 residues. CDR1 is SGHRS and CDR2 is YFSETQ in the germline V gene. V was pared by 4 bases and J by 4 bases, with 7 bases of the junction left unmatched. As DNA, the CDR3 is TGCGCCAGCAGCCTGGGACAGGGATCGGCAGATACGCAGTATTTT. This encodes CASSLGQGSADTQYF.

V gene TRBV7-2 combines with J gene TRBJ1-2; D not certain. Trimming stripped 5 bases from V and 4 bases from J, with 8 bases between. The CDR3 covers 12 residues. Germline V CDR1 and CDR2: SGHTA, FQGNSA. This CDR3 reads CASSPTSYGYTF. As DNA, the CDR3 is TGTGCCAGCAGCCCCACCTCCTATGGCTACACCTTC.

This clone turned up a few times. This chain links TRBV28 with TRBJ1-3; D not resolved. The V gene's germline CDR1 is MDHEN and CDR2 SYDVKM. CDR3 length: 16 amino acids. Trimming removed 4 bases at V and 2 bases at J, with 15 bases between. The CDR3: CASSSSGPEAGNTIYF. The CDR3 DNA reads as TGTGCCAGCAGTTCCTCCGGGCCCGAAGCTGGAAACACCATATATTTT.

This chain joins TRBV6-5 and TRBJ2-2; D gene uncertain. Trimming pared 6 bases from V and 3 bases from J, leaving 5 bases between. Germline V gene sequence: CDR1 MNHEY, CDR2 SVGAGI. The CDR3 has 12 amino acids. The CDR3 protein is CASRKYTGELFF. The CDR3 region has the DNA TGTGCCAGCAGGAAGTACACCGGGGAGCTGTTTTTT.

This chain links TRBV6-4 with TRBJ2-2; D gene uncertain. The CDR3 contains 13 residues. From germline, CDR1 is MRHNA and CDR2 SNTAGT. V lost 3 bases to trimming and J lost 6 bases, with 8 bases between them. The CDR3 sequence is CASSEDWAGELFF. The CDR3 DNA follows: TGTGCCAGCAGTGAAGACTGGGCCGGGGAGCTGTTTTTT.

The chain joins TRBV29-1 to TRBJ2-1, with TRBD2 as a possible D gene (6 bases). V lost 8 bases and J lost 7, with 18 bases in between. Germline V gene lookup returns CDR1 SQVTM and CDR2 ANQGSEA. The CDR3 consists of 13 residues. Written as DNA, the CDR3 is TGCAGCATTGCAATGACTAGTGGTAATGAGCAGTTCTTC. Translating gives CSIAMTSGNEQFF.